These 15 T cell receptor beta chains came from one sample sequenced in a study of blood T cell repertoires in COVID-19. Assay used: immunoSEQ multiplex PCR; TCRdb lists only in-frame clones, some missing. This sample carries about 210,000 clones, under 95% of them seen once, and the ten largest clones take around 1.2%. Input material: peripheral blood. The origin of the receptors is a man aged 30 to 39 with acute or convalescent COVID-19.

J is TRBJ2-7 and V is TRBV18; 12 nucleotides line up with TRBD1. The V and J ends lost 4 bases and 3 bases, in that order; junction bases with no gene match: 4. The germline gives CDR1 KGHSH, CDR2 LQKENI. This CDR3 has 15 residues. The CDR3 nucleotides are TGTGCCAGCTCACGGGGACAGGGGGCTCTCTACGAGCAGTACTTC. It is translated as CASSRGQGALYEQYF.

This sequence joins TRBV28 and TRBJ2-1; TRBD1 might be the D (6 bases). This CDR3 spans 14 amino acids. Trimming pared 8 bases from V and 7 bases from J, leaving 18 bases between. In germline, CDR1 is MDHEN, CDR2 SYDVKM. DNA for the CDR3: TGTGCCAGCGGAGAAGGGGGTGCATGGAATGAGCAGTTCTTC. Its protein is CASGEGGAWNEQFF.

This clone was recorded once. V usage is TRBV7-3 and J usage is TRBJ1-1; no definite D call. Trimming cost V 2 bases and J 8 bases, with 12 bases left between them. The CDR3 loop spans 13 amino acids. The germline V gene encodes CDR1 SGHTA and CDR2 FQGTGA. Here the CDR3 reads CASSLGPNNEAFF. The CDR3 bases are TGTGCCAGCAGCTTAGGGCCCAATAACGAAGCTTTCTTT.

The V call is TRBV6-5, the J call TRBJ2-7; 10 nucleotides align to TRBD1. This CDR3 has 16 amino acids. The junction had 5 bases not matched to a gene; V was cut back by 1 base and J by 2 bases. Germline CDR1 and CDR2: MNHEY and SVGAGI. The CDR3: CASSYYGQGGPYEQYF. The CDR3 nucleotides are TGTGCCAGCAGTTACTACGGACAGGGGGGCCCCTACGAGCAGTACTTC.

The chain joins TRBV7-9 to TRBJ2-4; 7 nucleotides agree with TRBD1. Germline CDR1 is SEHNR and CDR2 is FQNEAQ (reference sequence). The CDR3 loop spans 14 amino acids. The V and J ends lost 6 bases and 4 bases, in that order; junction bases with no gene match: 6. Here the CDR3 reads CASSPGTDKNIQYF. The CDR3 DNA follows: TGTGCCAGCAGTCCCGGGACAGATAAAAACATTCAGTACTTC.

The chain is built from TRBV30 and TRBJ1-5; TRBD1 matches at 8 bases. The CDR3 covers 15 residues. V shed 1 base and J 7 bases; nucleotides not matched to a gene: 9. Per germline, CDR1 GTSNPN and CDR2 SVGIG (reference sequence). The CDR3 coding sequence is TGTGCCTGGAGTGCCTCGGACAGGGTTTACCAGCCCCAGCATTTT. Translating it yields CAWSASDRVYQPQHF.

This CDR3 is CASSPQQAYQETQYF. In nucleotides, the CDR3 is TGTGCCAGCTCACCACAGCAAGCCTACCAAGAGACCCAGTACTTC. This chain joins TRBV18 and TRBJ2-5; the D is unclear. The CDR3 sequence is 15 residues long. Trimming pared 1 base from V and 0 bases from J, leaving 9 bases between. The germline gives CDR1 KGHSH, CDR2 LQKENI. The entire variable domain, with the rest obtained from reference TRBV18 and TRBJ2-5, is as follows: NAGVMQNPRHLVRRRGQEARLRCSPMKGHSHVYWYRQLPEEGLKFMVYLQKENIIDESGMPKERFSAEFPKEGPSILRIQQVVRGDSAAYFCASSPQQAYQETQYFGPGTRLLVL.

The chain combines TRBV3-1 (or the pseudogene TRBV3-2) with TRBJ2-1; D gene unclear. The CDR3 sequence is 15 residues long. Germline lookup yields CDR1 LGHDT and CDR2 YNNKEL (reference sequence). The V and J ends lost 0 bases and 9 bases respectively, with 15 bases between them. The CDR3: CASSQDLDPRVEQFF. CDR3 DNA: TGTGCCAGCAGCCAAGATCTCGACCCCCGGGTTGAGCAGTTCTTC.

This chain connects TRBV5-4 to TRBJ1-2; possible D gene TRBD1, 5 bases. The CDR3 spans 13 residues. Trimming cost V 9 bases and J 7 bases, with 19 bases left between them. Germline assignment: CDR1 SGHNT and CDR2 YYREEE (reference sequence). The CDR3 nucleotides are TGTGCCACCCGGCTGGGGGGGTACAGTGGCTACACCTTC. This gives the protein CATRLGGYSGYTF. Supplemented by reference TRBV5-4 and TRBJ1-2, the full variable domain reads ETGVTQSPTHLIKTRGQQVTLRCSSQSGHNTVSWYQQALGQGPQFIFQYYREEENGRGNFPPRFSGLQFPNYSSELNVNALELDDSALYLCATRLGGYSGYTFGSGTRLTVV.

This clone is a singleton in its sample. The genes are TRBV7-8 and TRBJ2-3; 11 bases line up with TRBD2. CDR1 SGHVS and CDR2 FQNEAQ come from the germline V gene. V gave up 2 bases and J gave up 5 bases; unmatched junction bases: 18. The CDR3 spans 20 residues. Written as DNA, the CDR3 is TGTGCCAGCAGCTTAAGGAGAGGTATAGGTAGCGGGGGGGCCAAAGATACGCAGTATTTT. This sequence encodes CASSLRRGIGSGGAKDTQYF.

The chain combines TRBV28 with TRBJ2-7; 9 bases map to TRBD2. CDR3 length: 14 amino acids. CDR1 and CDR2 from the germline V gene are MDHEN and SYDVKM. Losses at the gene ends were 10 bases for V and 4 bases for J; bases not matched to a gene: 11. CDR3 loop: CATQQGLAVYEQYF. CDR3 nucleotide sequence: TGTGCCACCCAACAGGGACTAGCCGTTTACGAGCAGTACTTC. Full variable domain (remainder filled in from reference TRBV28 and TRBJ2-7): DVKVTQSSRYLVKRTGEKVFLECVQDMDHENMFWYRQDPGLGLRLIYFSYDVKMKEKGDIPEGYSVSREKKERFSLILESASTNQTSMYLCATQQGLAVYEQYFGPGTRLTVT.

This sequence joins TRBV27 and TRBJ2-1; possibly TRBD2 for D (6 bases). The V gene lost 6 bases and the J gene lost 7 bases, with 13 bases spanning the gap. CDR1 is MNHEY, CDR2 SMNVEV, per germline (reference sequence). The CDR3 runs 13 residues. The CDR3 DNA reads TGTGCCAGCAGATCCCCGGGAGTGAATGAGCAGTTCTTC. Translated: CASRSPGVNEQFF.

This chain connects TRBV15 to TRBJ2-2; a weak D match, TRBD2 (5 bases). The germline V gene encodes CDR1 LNHNV and CDR2 YYDKDF (reference sequence). The CDR3 length is 17 residues. V shed 3 bases and J shed 1 base, with 15 bases lying between them. The CDR3 DNA follows: TGTGCCACCAGCAGGCCGAGGACTCGGAAGAACACCGGGGAGCTGTTTTTT. It specifies CATSRPRTRKNTGELFF.

This clone was picked up one time. The V gene is TRBV6-5, the J gene TRBJ2-7, with 7 positions matching TRBD1. Trimming at V came to 2 bases and at J to 2 bases, leaving 6 bases not matched to a gene. This CDR3 region has 15 residues. Germline assignment: CDR1 MNHEY and CDR2 SVGAGI. The DNA of the CDR3 is TGTGCCAGCAGTTACCAGACAGGGAGACCCTACGAGCAGTACTTC. The encoded protein is CASSYQTGRPYEQYF.

On this clone: Other DNA sequences in this sample translate to the same CDR3. The chain joins TRBV5-1 to TRBJ2-3; possible D gene TRBD2, 6 bases. V was shortened by 4 bases and J by 1 base, with 13 bases between the two germline ends. Germline lookup yields CDR1 SGHRS and CDR2 YFSETQ. CDR3 length: 15 amino acids. CDR3 in DNA: TGCGCCAGCAGCCTCGGGGGAAGAGGCACAGATACGCAGTATTTT. Translated: CASSLGGRGTDTQYF.